Below are 9 T cell receptor beta chains sequenced from a single sample in a study of T cells after yellow fever vaccination. MiXCR was run by TCRdb on the 5' RACE reads, yielding one entry per CDR3 protein. Of 250,000 or so distinct CDR3 sequences detected, more than 3.5% appear once; the ten largest clones hold about a fifth. The sequencing used PBMCs, collected 15 days after the yellow fever booster vaccination. The receptors stem from a man between 18 and 35 years old who received the YFV17D yellow fever vaccine.

This clonotype was counted ten times or more. The chain combines TRBV2 with TRBJ1-6; D perhaps matches TRBD1 (6 bases). This CDR3 is built from 13 residues. V was shortened by 8 bases and J by 18 bases, with 23 bases between the two germline ends. Germline CDR1 is SNHLY and CDR2 is FYNNEI. For the CDR3, the DNA is TGTGCCAGCCTTGGACAGTCTCTCGACCTGTACCACTTT. It translates to CASLGQSLDLYHF.

Ten or more counts support this clonotype. The chain links TRBV7-9 to TRBJ2-3, with D uncertain. The CDR3 loop spans 13 amino acids. The V end was cut by 1 base, the J end by 3 bases, with 5 bases between. Germline V CDR1 and CDR2: SEHNR, FQNEAQ (reference sequence). The CDR3 sequence is CASSLDLTDTQYF. The CDR3 DNA reads TGTGCCAGCAGCTTAGATCTGACAGATACGCAGTATTTT.

With respect to this clonotype: Just one base apart from a much larger clone, this may be a read error. The chain recombines TRBV2 with TRBJ1-2; 8 bases are shared with TRBD1. Trimming removed 4 bases from V and 6 bases from J; junction bases left unmatched: 4. From germline, CDR1 is SNHLY and CDR2 FYNNEI. This CDR3 is 13 amino acids long. CDR3 sequence: CASSGQGSHGYTF. The CDR3 DNA sequence: TGTGCCAGCAGTGGACAGGGGAGCCATGGCTACACCTTC. The full variable domain, in which reference TRBV2 and TRBJ1-2 provide the parts outside the CDR3, is EPEVTQTPSHQVTQMGQEVILRCVPISNHLYFYWYRQILGQKVEFLVSFYNNEISEKSEIFDDQFSVERPDGSNFTLKIRSTKLEDSAMYFCASSGQGSHGYTFGSGTRLTVV.

The V gene is TRBV7-9, the J gene TRBJ2-7; 7 bases align to TRBD2. Germline lookup yields CDR1 SEHNR and CDR2 FQNEAQ (reference sequence). This CDR3 has 13 amino acids. V shed 5 bases and J 7 bases; nucleotides not matched to a gene: 8. The DNA for the CDR3 is TGTGCCAGCAGCCCAGCGGGGAGGCCAGAGCAGTACGTC. This encodes CASSPAGRPEQYV.

This clonotype was seen ten or more times. The rearrangement joins TRBV7-9 to TRBJ2-3; D not certain. Trimming stripped 6 bases from V and 4 bases from J, with 8 bases between. The CDR3 is 12 residues long. The germline V gene has CDR1 SEHNR and CDR2 FQNEAQ (reference sequence). CDR3: CASSVGPDTQYF. CDR3 DNA: TGTGCCAGCAGTGTGGGTCCAGATACGCAGTATTTT.

This clonotype came up many times. The chain is built from TRBV10-3 and TRBJ2-1; D may be TRBD1 (5 bases). The CDR3 consists of 18 residues. Trimming removed 1 base from V and 6 bases from J, with 22 bases in between. The germline V gene encodes CDR1 ENHRY and CDR2 SYGVKD. CDR3 amino acids: CAISEFTAGRGLTNEQFF. CDR3 DNA: TGTGCCATCAGTGAGTTTACCGCAGGGCGAGGTCTGACCAATGAGCAGTTCTTC.

This clonotype occurred a few times. The gene calls are TRBV9 and TRBJ2-6; D gene uncertain. Germline V gene sequence: CDR1 SGDLS, CDR2 YYNGEE. This CDR3 contains 15 residues. Trimming removed 7 bases from V and 2 bases from J, with 13 bases in between. The CDR3 DNA follows: TGTGCCAGCCTCACCATAGGGACTGGGGCCAACGTCCTGACTTTC. Protein: CASLTIGTGANVLTF.

This clonotype has a handful of counts. The V and J genes are TRBV12-3 or TRBV12-4 and TRBJ1-2, with a tentative D call TRBD1 (5 bases). This CDR3 spans 13 amino acids. Trimming took 2 bases from V and 4 from J, leaving 8 bases between them. CDR3 region: CASSLRQIYGYTF. CDR3 nucleotides: TGTGCCAGCAGTTTAAGACAGATCTATGGCTACACCTTC.

This clonotype was counted many times. This chain connects TRBV7-2 to TRBJ1-4, with 9 positions matching TRBD1. Germline V CDR1 and CDR2: SGHTA, FQGNSA. The ends lost 1 base at V and 5 bases at J; junction bases unmatched: 5. The CDR3 consists of 16 residues. The CDR3 DNA reads as TGTGCCAGCAGCTTAGTTTGGGGGACAGGGAATGAAAAACTGTTTTTT. It specifies CASSLVWGTGNEKLFF.